These 24 T cell receptor beta chains were sequenced from one sample in a study of human T cells and chemical hapten exposure. TCRdb re-called the RACE reads with MiXCR, one entry per CDR3 protein. The sample lists about 77,000 distinct CDR3 sequences, around 9.3% seen once, with less than 2% in the top ten. The time point was: healthy volunteer bleed at 6 weeks. Someone pulled total RNA out of unfractionated whole blood. The sample consisted of whole blood. These receptors came from a female donor in good health. Some clones in this sample may be carry-over from other donors' samples.

This clonotype was found many times. The chain has TRBV9 and TRBJ2-3; D gene unclear. The germline CDR1 and CDR2 sequences are SGDLS and YYNGEE. Trimming took off 2 bases at V and 0 bases at J, with 13 bases between the two ends. This CDR3 has 16 amino acids. The CDR3 coding sequence is TGTGCCAGCAGCGTGGGTACCTCACGAAGCACAGATACGCAGTATTTT. Protein: CASSVGTSRSTDTQYF.

The chain joins TRBV12-3 or TRBV12-4 to TRBJ2-7, with 9 bases matching TRBD1. Trimming at V came to 6 bases and at J to 6 bases, leaving 12 bases not matched to a gene. The CDR3 runs to 15 residues. In nucleotides, the CDR3 is TGTGCCAGCAGGATGACAGGGGGACTTACCAGCGAGCAGTACTTC. Translating gives CASRMTGGLTSEQYF.

As to this clonotype: The DNA is left out, because the CDR3 cannot be placed on it with certainty; the CDR3 is given as TCRdb lists it. The chain couples TRBV20-1 to TRBJ1-2; the DNA was not compared with TRBD1, the D call given in the table. The CDR3 contains 13 residues when both ends are counted. Germline V CDR1 and CDR2: DFQATT, SNEGSKA (reference sequence). Here the CDR3 reads CSARDNIWGRGSF.

This clonotype has at least ten counts. The V and J genes are TRBV7-2 and TRBJ1-2, with 7 bases aligning to TRBD1. The V gene's germline CDR1 is SGHTA and CDR2 FQGNSA. V dropped 4 bases and J dropped 5; count of bases not matched to a gene: 10. The CDR3 runs 15 residues. The CDR3 nucleotides read TGTGCCAGCAGCTCAAACAGGGGTCTCCTATATGGCTACACCTTC. It codes for CASSSNRGLLYGYTF.

The chain links TRBV28 to TRBJ1-1; a possible D gene is TRBD1 (5 bases). The germline V and J ends were trimmed by 4 bases and 10 bases, with 16 bases remaining between them. Germline assignment: CDR1 MDHEN and CDR2 SYDVKM. There are 13 residues in the CDR3. The DNA of the CDR3 is TGTGCCAGCAGTTCGACAAGCGGGACGAGAGCTTTCTTT. Translation: CASSSTSGTRAFF.

The V gene is TRBV29-1, the J gene TRBJ2-2; D tentatively fits TRBD1 or TRBD2 (5 bases each). Germline V gene data show CDR1 as SQVTM and CDR2 as ANQGSEA. CDR3 length: 18 amino acids. The V end lost 1 base, the J end lost 5 bases, and 23 bases lay between the germline ends. CDR3 in amino acids: CSVEVRRDGEGRTGELFF. The CDR3, as DNA: TGCAGCGTTGAAGTTCGCAGGGATGGCGAGGGGCGGACCGGGGAGCTGTTTTTT.

This clonotype was counted many times. This chain connects TRBV7-3 to TRBJ2-1; 9 nucleotides align to TRBD2. The CDR3 loop spans 14 amino acids. The germline gives CDR1 SGHTA, CDR2 FQGTGA. Losses at the gene ends were 5 bases for V and 5 bases for J; bases not matched to a gene: 4. The chain's CDR3 is CASSNSGGNNEQFF. In DNA form, the CDR3 reads TGTGCCAGCAGCAATAGCGGGGGTAACAATGAGCAGTTCTTC.

This clonotype has just a few counts. The chain links TRBV28 to TRBJ1-1; 8 nucleotides agree with TRBD1. CDR3 length equals 15 residues. Germline V CDR1 and CDR2: MDHEN, SYDVKM. With 4 bases clipped from V and 1 base from J, the junction kept 5 bases outside the gene matches. The CDR3 coding sequence is TGTGCCAGCAGTTCAACGACAGGGGAGAACACTGAAGCTTTCTTT. Its protein is CASSSTTGENTEAFF.

This clonotype was seen a handful of times. CDR3 DNA sequence: TGTGCCAGCAGCCCCTGGACTCCCAAAACACCCCTCCACTTT. This encodes CASSPWTPKTPLHF. The chain links TRBV7-2 to TRBJ1-6; D ambiguous. The CDR3 spans 14 residues. Trimming left V 5 bases short and J 11 bases short, with 16 bases between. CDR1 and CDR2 (germline): SGHTA, FQGNSA.

Only a few counts were recorded for this clonotype. The V gene is TRBV7-3, the J gene TRBJ2-6, with unresolved D. The CDR3 loop spans 16 amino acids. The V end lost 3 bases, the J end lost 0 bases, and 9 bases lay between the germline ends. Germline V CDR1 and CDR2: SGHTA, FQGTGA. The DNA of the CDR3 is TGTGCCAGCAGCTTTGGACGGTACTCTGGGGCCAACGTCCTGACTTTC. Protein: CASSFGRYSGANVLTF.

The table lists this clonotype with many counts. The rearrangement uses TRBV6-5 and TRBJ1-5; D call uncertain. The CDR3 is 16 amino acids. V dropped 6 bases and J dropped 2 bases, with 17 bases sitting between them. CDR1 MNHEY and CDR2 SVGAGI come from the germline V gene. CDR3: CASSPVGGLGNQPQHF. The DNA of the CDR3 is TGTGCCAGCAGCCCCGTGGGAGGGTTGGGCAATCAGCCCCAGCATTTT.

This clonotype was detected only a few times. V is TRBV7-2 and J is TRBJ1-1; tentatively, D is TRBD1 (6 bases). CDR3 length: 13 amino acids. CDR1 and CDR2 from the germline V gene are SGHTA and FQGNSA. V was shortened by 1 base and J by 8 bases, with 11 bases between the two germline ends. CDR3 nucleotide sequence: TGTGCCAGCAGCTTAGTGGGGGGGGGCGAAGCTTTCTTT. It specifies CASSLVGGGEAFF.

This clonotype was observed many times. An end of the junction does not agree with germline; a read error may underlie this. The chain has TRBV29-1 and TRBJ2-1, with TRBD2 matching over 8 bases. This CDR3 contains 12 residues. CDR1 and CDR2 (germline): SQVTM, ANQGSEA. The CDR3 here is CSGTSSDNEQFF. The CDR3 DNA follows: TGCAGCGGGACTAGCTCCGACAATGAGCAGTTCTTC.

V is TRBV29-1 and J is TRBJ2-2; a weak D match, TRBD1 (5 bases). This CDR3 spans 15 amino acids. Germline-derived CDR1 and CDR2 are SQVTM and ANQGSEA. Deletions cut 8 bases from V and 6 bases from J, with 22 bases between. The CDR3: CSPSLSREFPGELFF. CDR3 nucleotides: TGCAGCCCCTCTCTAAGCAGGGAATTTCCCGGGGAGCTGTTTTTT.

This clonotype came up many times. The chain carries TRBV7-9 and TRBJ2-1; 10 nucleotides line up with TRBD2. The germline CDR1 and CDR2 sequences are SEHNR and FQNEAQ (reference sequence). The CDR3 sequence is 17 residues long. J gave up 9 bases and V 6 bases, and 17 bases lay outside the gene matches. The CDR3 DNA reads as TGTGCCAGCAGTCACAATCAGCGGGGGGGCCGAGCCAGTGAGCAGTTCTTC. Its translation: CASSHNQRGGRASEQFF.

V gene TRBV6-1 combines with J gene TRBJ1-5; D gene unclear. The germline CDR1 and CDR2 sequences are MNHNS and SASEGT. The CDR3 is made up of 15 amino acids. The germline V and J ends were trimmed by 0 bases and 7 bases, with 13 bases remaining between them. The CDR3, as DNA: TGTGCCAGCAGTGAAGCAGGCCTCAACCACCAGCCCCAGCATTTT. It encodes CASSEAGLNHQPQHF.

The rearrangement links TRBV7-8 to TRBJ2-7, with D possibly being TRBD1 (5 bases). Trimming stripped 5 bases from V and 1 base from J, with 15 bases between. The V gene's germline CDR1 is SGHVS and CDR2 FQNEAQ. This CDR3 spans 15 amino acids. The CDR3 loop is CASSPPLTDSYEQYF. CDR3 coding DNA: TGTGCCAGCAGCCCTCCTCTGACAGATTCCTACGAGCAGTACTTC.

This clonotype was recorded at least ten times. The gene calls are TRBV10-3 and TRBJ2-3; 7 nucleotides match TRBD1. V lost 2 bases to trimming and J lost 3 bases; unmatched junction nucleotides: 11. The CDR3 length is 17 residues. In germline, CDR1 is ENHRY, CDR2 SYGVKD. The CDR3 here is CAISEPTGVGGTDTQYF. CDR3 coding DNA: TGTGCCATCAGTGAGCCAACAGGGGTGGGTGGTACAGATACGCAGTATTTT.

This clonotype has a count of ten or more. This rearrangement joins TRBV27 to TRBJ1-4, with 7 bases identical to TRBD1. The V gene's germline CDR1 is MNHEY and CDR2 SMNVEV (reference sequence). V lost 5 bases, J lost 4 bases, and 13 bases stayed unmatched. The CDR3 consists of 17 residues. The CDR3 spells CASSPITRGNSNEKLFF. CDR3 nucleotides: TGTGCCAGCAGTCCAATCACCAGGGGGAATAGTAATGAAAAACTGTTTTTT.

This clonotype was seen many times. The V and J genes are TRBV11-2 and TRBJ2-3; 10 nucleotides line up with TRBD2. With V trimmed by 1 base and J by 2 bases, 3 bases remained unmatched. CDR1 is SGHAT and CDR2 is FQNNGV in the germline V gene. The CDR3 loop spans 16 amino acids. The CDR3 nucleotides read TGTGCCAGCAGCTTAGTAGCGGGGGGAACCACAGATACGCAGTATTTT. Its protein is CASSLVAGGTTDTQYF.

This clonotype was observed at least ten times. V gene TRBV20-1 combines with J gene TRBJ1-5; 7 bases map to TRBD1. The CDR3 contains 14 residues. Germline V gene lookup returns CDR1 DFQATT and CDR2 SNEGSKA (reference sequence). V lost 4 bases, J lost 7 bases, and 10 bases stayed unmatched. In nucleotides, the CDR3 is TGCAGTGCTACCACAGGGGTTGAAGGACAGCCCCAGCATTTT. As protein: CSATTGVEGQPQHF.

This clonotype was seen a handful of times. The chain joins TRBV6-5 to TRBJ1-1; D is uncertain. This CDR3 is 13 amino acids long. CDR1 MNHEY and CDR2 SVGAGI come from the germline V gene. V was trimmed by 6 bases and J by 2 bases, leaving 10 bases between them. CDR3 DNA sequence: TGTGCCAGCAGCCTCCAGGTAAACACTGAAGCTTTCTTT. Amino acids: CASSLQVNTEAFF.

A few counts support this clonotype. The chain is built from TRBV7-2 and TRBJ2-6; D is uncertain. The CDR3 length is 13 residues. V was clipped by 9 bases and J by 0 bases, with 6 bases between them. Germline V CDR1 and CDR2: SGHTA, FQGNSA. Here the CDR3 reads CASALSGANVLTF. In DNA form, the CDR3 reads TGTGCCAGTGCCCTCTCTGGGGCCAACGTCCTGACTTTC.

V and J are TRBV12-3 or TRBV12-4 and TRBJ1-1; D uncertain. The CDR3 consists of 17 residues. V lost 2 bases and J lost 1, with 17 bases in between. The CDR3 bases are TGTGCCAGCAGTTTAAAGATCGGCGCGGATTGGAACACTGAAGCTTTCTTT. This encodes CASSLKIGADWNTEAFF.